Described below is a single T cell receptor (beta chain) sequence and its context. Its antigen target is currently unknown. Base qualities are missing; no much larger clone stands one base away. Per the germline V gene, MNHNS is the CDR1 and SASEGT is the CDR2. The CDR3 sequence holds 15 residues, the cysteine and phenylalanine included. The kept DNA is CDR3 alone, 45 bases in frame from the first base. Patients with a history of autoimmune disease or receiving systemic immunosuppression were excluded from the trial. Peripheral blood for TCR sequencing was collected from all dose cohorts at baseline, on cycle 4 day 1, and on cycle 7 day 1. Samples came from an open-label, multicenter, first-in-human phase I dose-escalation trial of ivuxolimab. The trial enrolled adults with locally advanced or metastatic head and neck squamous cell, hepatocellular, melanoma or renal cell carcinoma. Before TCR sequencing, CD4+ T cells and CD8+ T cells from peripheral blood were sorted into separate populations.

This sample stems from a study of OX40 agonist ivuxolimab in advanced cancers. A note on the overall study: Ivuxolimab was an agonistic, fully human IgG2 monoclonal antibody directed against OX40 (CD134), a costimulatory receptor. Intravenous ivuxolimab was administered to patients every 2 weeks at six dose levels: 0.01, 0.1, 0.3, 1.5, 3 and 10 mg/kg. Among the 52 dose-escalation patients, 19 had hepatocellular carcinoma, about 15 melanoma, 9 renal cell carcinoma and 9 head and neck cancer. A male proportion of roughly 80% and a mean age of 60 years, ranging from about 20 to 80, were recorded for the dose-escalation cohort. Patients were allowed to have had prior anti-PD-1, anti-PD-L1 or anti-CTLA-4 therapy, and around 40% of the dose-escalation patients had previously received checkpoint inhibitors. Partial responses occurred in three dose-escalation patients: two with cutaneous melanoma and one with hepatocellular carcinoma. The purpose of peripheral TCRbeta sequencing was to test whether ivuxolimab changed TCR sequence diversity and led to clonal T-cell expansion. The paper covers the monotherapy dose-escalation part of the phase I ivuxolimab trial, which included N of about 50 patients.

For sequencing of the TCRbeta CDR3 region, genomic DNA was extracted from the sorted cells. The immunoSEQ Assay was used to sequence the TCRbeta CDR3 regions. Sourced from immuneACCESS, this table was stored by TCRdb with only in-frame sequences that have V and J called. A share of the clones is absent; for the studies checked, an unresolved V gene accounts for under half, and the remainder has no known explanation. This sample is represented by under 85,000 clones; nearly 95% of them were singletons. The leading ten clones occupy approximately 10% of the sample. Overall results and qualifications from the work: The antigen specificity of the peripheral T cells that underwent clonal expansion was not determined. After ivuxolimab, expanded clones were on average more numerous among CD8+ T cells than among CD4+ T cells. In partial responders in the 0.1-3.0 mg/kg groups, normalized peripheral clonal expansion was found to be among the lowest, especially among CD8+ T cells. Low levels of normalized T-cell clonal expansion were also seen in some patients who did not respond. At doses of 0.1 to 3.0 mg/kg, clonal expansion of both CD4+ and CD8+ blood T cells was observed from baseline to week 6.

The chain couples TRBV6-1 to TRBJ2-5; 6 matching bases give a weak D call of TRBD1. The J call may be incorrect, as the DNA end agrees better with TRBJ2-7. Sequenced material: CD4+ or CD8+ T cells sorted from blood, taken in a trial of the OX40 agonist ivuxolimab. This receptor was taken from an adult with an advanced solid tumor such as melanoma, head and neck, liver or kidney cancer. The sequenced DNA: TGTGCCAGCAGTGAAGCGTGGGGGCTCTCCTACGAGCAGTACTTC. This codes for CASSEAWGLSYEQYF.